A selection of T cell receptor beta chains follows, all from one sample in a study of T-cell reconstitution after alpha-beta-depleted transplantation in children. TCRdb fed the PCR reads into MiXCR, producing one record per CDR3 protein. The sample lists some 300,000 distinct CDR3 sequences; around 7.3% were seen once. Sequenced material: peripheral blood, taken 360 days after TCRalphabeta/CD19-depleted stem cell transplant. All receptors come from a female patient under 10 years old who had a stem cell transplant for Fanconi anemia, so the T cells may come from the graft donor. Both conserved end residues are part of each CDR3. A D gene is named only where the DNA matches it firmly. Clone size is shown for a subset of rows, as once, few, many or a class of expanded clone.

CDR3aa: CAISESGTGGNAEAFF
CDR3nt: TGTGCCATCAGTGAGTCGGGGACAGGGGGCAACGCTGAAGCTTTCTTT
abundance: .
v_gene: TRBV10-3
len: 16
j_gene: TRBJ1-1
d_gene: TRBD1

CDR3aa: CAAKDRVNYEQYF
CDR3nt: TGTGCCGCAAAGGACAGGGTGAACTACGAGCAGTACTTC
abundance: .
v_gene: TRBV10-3
len: 13
j_gene: TRBJ2-7
d_gene: TRBD1

CDR3aa: CASSLWGGTDTQYF
CDR3nt: TGTGCCAGCAGTTTATGGGGGGGCACAGATACGCAGTATTTT
abundance: many
v_gene: TRBV27
len: 14
j_gene: TRBJ2-3
d_gene: .

CDR3aa: CATSRDSGTPGETQYF
CDR3nt: TGTGCCACCAGCAGAGATTCGGGGACTCCGGGGGAGACCCAGTACTTC
abundance: .
v_gene: TRBV15
len: 16
j_gene: TRBJ2-5
d_gene: .

CDR3aa: CASSPYGLYQPQHF
CDR3nt: TGTGCCAGCAGCCCCTACGGCTTGTATCAGCCCCAGCATTTT
abundance: few
v_gene: TRBV7-8
len: 14
j_gene: TRBJ1-5
d_gene: .

CDR3aa: CASSVGGSGGEINEQFF
CDR3nt: TGTGCCAGCAGCGTAGGGGGTAGCGGGGGGGAAATCAATGAGCAGTTCTTC
abundance: .
v_gene: TRBV9
len: 17
j_gene: TRBJ2-1
d_gene: TRBD2

CDR3aa: CASSGTPGAQYF
CDR3nt: TGCGCCAGCAGCGGGACTCCCGGGGCCCAGTACTTC
abundance: .
v_gene: TRBV5-1
len: 12
j_gene: TRBJ2-5
d_gene: .

CDR3aa: CASSARDREAFF
CDR3nt: TGTGCCAGCAGCGCCCGGGACCGTGAAGCTTTCTTT
abundance: few
v_gene: TRBV13
len: 12
j_gene: TRBJ1-1
d_gene: .

CDR3aa: CSGGTGGGEQYF
CDR3nt: TGCAGCGGCGGGACAGGGGGCGGGGAGCAGTACTTC
abundance: many
v_gene: TRBV29-1
len: 12
j_gene: TRBJ2-7
d_gene: TRBD1

CDR3aa: CASSLIRGDTEAFF
CDR3nt: TGTGCCAGCAGCTTAATTAGGGGGGACACTGAAGCTTTCTTT
abundance: .
v_gene: TRBV7-9
len: 14
j_gene: TRBJ1-1
d_gene: .

CDR3aa: CASSYRGLAGGYTHYEQYF
CDR3nt: TGTGCCAGCAGTTACCGGGGACTAGCGGGAGGTTATACCCACTACGAGCAGTACTTC
abundance: many
v_gene: TRBV6-5
len: 19
j_gene: TRBJ2-7
d_gene: TRBD2

CDR3aa: CASSHPPTQQSTDTQYF
CDR3nt: TGTGCCAGCAGCCACCCCCCCACGCAGCAAAGCACAGATACGCAGTATTTT
abundance: many
v_gene: TRBV7-2
len: 17
j_gene: TRBJ2-3
d_gene: .

CDR3aa: CASSASWFPKKGHGYTF
CDR3nt: TGTGCCAGCAGTGCTAGTTGGTTCCCTAAAAAGGGACATGGCTACACCTTC
abundance: .
v_gene: TRBV2
len: 17
j_gene: TRBJ1-2
d_gene: .

CDR3aa: CASSRDREGVAFF
CDR3nt: TGTGCCAGCAGCCGGGACAGGGAAGGAGTAGCTTTCTTT
abundance: .
v_gene: TRBV7-8
len: 13
j_gene: TRBJ1-1
d_gene: TRBD1

CDR3aa: CASSAKSGINLAKEQFF
CDR3nt: TGTGCCAGTAGCGCAAAGTCAGGGATTAACCTAGCTAAGGAGCAGTTCTTC
abundance: many
v_gene: TRBV19
len: 17
j_gene: TRBJ2-1
d_gene: .

CDR3aa: CASSYWGGNTDTQYF
CDR3nt: TGCGCCAGCAGTTACTGGGGGGGCAACACAGATACGCAGTATTTT
abundance: few
v_gene: TRBV5-1
len: 15
j_gene: TRBJ2-3
d_gene: .

CDR3aa: CASSLDRETYNEQFF
CDR3nt: TGTGCCAGCAGTTTAGACAGGGAAACCTACAATGAGCAGTTCTTC
abundance: .
v_gene: TRBV28
len: 15
j_gene: TRBJ2-1
d_gene: TRBD1

CDR3aa: CASSLGWGPGNTEAFF
CDR3nt: TGCGCCAGCAGCTTGGGGTGGGGACCGGGGAACACTGAAGCTTTCTTT
abundance: many
v_gene: TRBV5-1
len: 16
j_gene: TRBJ1-1
d_gene: .

CDR3aa: CASSGPNEQFF
CDR3nt: TGTGCCAGCTCAGGGCCCAATGAGCAGTTCTTC
abundance: many
v_gene: TRBV11-2
len: 11
j_gene: TRBJ2-1
d_gene: .

CDR3aa: CASSLTTGGTYNEQFF
CDR3nt: TGCGCCAGCAGCTTGACAACGGGAGGGACCTACAATGAGCAGTTCTTC
abundance: .
v_gene: TRBV5-1
len: 16
j_gene: TRBJ2-1
d_gene: TRBD2

CDR3aa: CASSLVTGGGETQYF
CDR3nt: TGCGCCAGCAGCTTGGTTACGGGTGGAGGTGAGACCCAGTACTTC
abundance: many
v_gene: TRBV5-1
len: 15
j_gene: TRBJ2-5
d_gene: .

CDR3aa: CASSLSTSGGLKQFF
CDR3nt: TGTGCCAGCAGTTTATCGACTAGCGGGGGTCTCAAGCAGTTCTTC
abundance: many
v_gene: TRBV12-3/TRBV12-4
len: 15
j_gene: TRBJ2-1
d_gene: TRBD2

CDR3aa: CASSLTGEGHYEQYF
CDR3nt: TGTGCCAGCAGTCTAACAGGGGAAGGCCACTACGAGCAGTACTTC
abundance: .
v_gene: TRBV6-1
len: 15
j_gene: TRBJ2-7
d_gene: TRBD1

CDR3aa: CASSLTSGASYAETQYF
CDR3nt: TGTGCCAGCAGTTTAACTAGCGGGGCCAGTTATGCGGAGACCCAGTACTTC
abundance: many
v_gene: TRBV12-3/TRBV12-4
len: 17
j_gene: TRBJ2-5
d_gene: TRBD2

CDR3aa: CASSQEIERGITDTQYF
CDR3nt: TGTGCCAGCAGCCAAGAGATCGAGCGGGGGATCACAGATACGCAGTATTTT
abundance: .
v_gene: TRBV3-1
len: 17
j_gene: TRBJ2-3
d_gene: TRBD2

CDR3aa: CASSLEGVGYNEQFF
CDR3nt: TGCGCCAGCAGCTTGGAAGGTGTAGGCTACAATGAGCAGTTCTTC
abundance: many
v_gene: TRBV5-1
len: 15
j_gene: TRBJ2-1
d_gene: .

CDR3aa: CASSVEGTSGEQYF
CDR3nt: TGTGCCAGCAGCGTAGAGGGGACTAGCGGCGAGCAGTACTTC
abundance: .
v_gene: TRBV9
len: 14
j_gene: TRBJ2-7
d_gene: TRBD2

CDR3aa: CASSKGLAGAQETQYF
CDR3nt: TGCGCCAGCAGCAAGGGACTAGCGGGGGCCCAAGAGACCCAGTACTTC
abundance: few
v_gene: TRBV5-1
len: 16
j_gene: TRBJ2-5
d_gene: TRBD2

CDR3aa: CASQGTGNQPQHF
CDR3nt: TGTGCCAGCCAGGGGACAGGGAACCAGCCCCAGCATTTT
abundance: .
v_gene: TRBV3-1
len: 13
j_gene: TRBJ1-5
d_gene: TRBD1

CDR3aa: CARARTRRYGYTF
CDR3nt: TGTGCCAGGGCCAGGACAAGGCGATATGGCTACACCTTC
abundance: few
v_gene: TRBV27
len: 13
j_gene: TRBJ1-2
d_gene: .

CDR3aa: CASSFPGRSNEQFF
CDR3nt: TGTGCCAGCAGTTTTCCCGGGAGGAGCAATGAGCAGTTCTTC
abundance: many
v_gene: TRBV27
len: 14
j_gene: TRBJ2-1
d_gene: TRBD2

CDR3aa: CASSPRDRAHEDTEAFF
CDR3nt: TGTGCCAGCAGCCCCCGGGACAGGGCCCATGAGGACACTGAAGCTTTCTTT
abundance: few
v_gene: TRBV7-9
len: 17
j_gene: TRBJ1-1
d_gene: TRBD1

CDR3aa: CAISKTSLGPGTTDTQYF
CDR3nt: TGTGCCATCAGTAAAACCTCTCTAGGACCAGGAACCACAGATACGCAGTATTTT
abundance: many
v_gene: TRBV10-3
len: 18
j_gene: TRBJ2-3
d_gene: .

CDR3aa: CASSSVPDSPLHF
CDR3nt: TGTGCCAGCAGTTCGGTCCCAGATTCACCCCTCCACTTT
abundance: .
v_gene: TRBV28
len: 13
j_gene: TRBJ1-6
d_gene: .

CDR3aa: CAISVTRGGGDQETQYF
CDR3nt: TGTGCCATCAGTGTGACACGTGGCGGGGGGGACCAAGAGACCCAGTACTTC
abundance: many
v_gene: TRBV10-3
len: 17
j_gene: TRBJ2-5
d_gene: TRBD2

CDR3aa: CASSVTGASNTGELFF
CDR3nt: TGTGCCAGCAGCGTTACAGGGGCCTCGAACACCGGGGAGCTGTTTTTT
abundance: .
v_gene: TRBV9
len: 16
j_gene: TRBJ2-2
d_gene: TRBD1

CDR3aa: CASSLGLAGGRNEQFF
CDR3nt: TGTGCCAGCAGCCTGGGACTAGCGGGAGGGCGCAATGAGCAGTTCTTC
abundance: many
v_gene: TRBV7-9
len: 16
j_gene: TRBJ2-1
d_gene: TRBD2

CDR3aa: CASSLGHGDTQYF
CDR3nt: TGTGCCAGCAGTTTAGGACATGGAGATACGCAGTATTTT
abundance: few
v_gene: TRBV28
len: 13
j_gene: TRBJ2-3
d_gene: .

CDR3aa: CASSVDDSSYNEQFF
CDR3nt: TGTGCCAGCAGCGTAGACGACAGCTCCTACAATGAGCAGTTCTTC
abundance: many
v_gene: TRBV9
len: 15
j_gene: TRBJ2-1
d_gene: .

CDR3aa: CSASTGLVGYEQYF
CDR3nt: TGCAGTGCCTCTACGGGACTAGTGGGCTACGAGCAGTACTTC
abundance: few
v_gene: TRBV20-1
len: 14
j_gene: TRBJ2-7
d_gene: TRBD2

CDR3aa: CASSPVRGGEQYF
CDR3nt: TGCGCCAGCAGCCCCGTTAGGGGGGGCGAGCAGTACTTC
abundance: .
v_gene: TRBV5-1
len: 13
j_gene: TRBJ2-7
d_gene: .

CDR3aa: CSVSGGDYGYTF
CDR3nt: TGCAGCGTCTCCGGGGGGGACTATGGCTACACCTTC
abundance: .
v_gene: TRBV29-1
len: 12
j_gene: TRBJ1-2
d_gene: .

CDR3aa: CSVEASLSHTDTQYF
CDR3nt: TGCAGCGTTGAAGCCTCCCTGAGCCACACAGATACGCAGTATTTT
abundance: many
v_gene: TRBV29-1
len: 15
j_gene: TRBJ2-3
d_gene: .

CDR3aa: CASSHLQGEAYEQYF
CDR3nt: TGCGCCAGCAGCCACTTACAGGGTGAGGCCTACGAGCAGTACTTC
abundance: .
v_gene: TRBV4-3
len: 15
j_gene: TRBJ2-7
d_gene: .

CDR3aa: CASSYAPFRVGNTIYF
CDR3nt: TGTGCCAGCAGTTACGCCCCCTTCAGGGTTGGAAACACCATATATTTT
abundance: few
v_gene: TRBV6-5
len: 16
j_gene: TRBJ1-3
d_gene: .

CDR3aa: CASSVTGEGNQPQHF
CDR3nt: TGTGCCAGCAGCGTAACAGGGGAAGGCAATCAGCCCCAGCATTTT
abundance: .
v_gene: TRBV9
len: 15
j_gene: TRBJ1-5
d_gene: TRBD1

CDR3aa: CASSWVSGGGDTQYF
CDR3nt: TGTGCCAGCAGCTGGGTTAGCGGGGGGGGAGATACGCAGTATTTT
abundance: many
v_gene: TRBV7-2
len: 15
j_gene: TRBJ2-3
d_gene: TRBD2

CDR3aa: CASSWTSGRDEQFF
CDR3nt: TGTGCCAGCAGCTGGACTAGCGGGAGGGATGAGCAGTTCTTC
abundance: many
v_gene: TRBV7-6
len: 14
j_gene: TRBJ2-1
d_gene: TRBD2

CDR3aa: CASSPTPGPSGNTIYF
CDR3nt: TGTGCCAGCAGCCCTACTCCGGGACCCTCTGGAAACACCATATATTTT
abundance: few
v_gene: TRBV9
len: 16
j_gene: TRBJ1-3
d_gene: .

CDR3aa: CASSLDRELGAQYF
CDR3nt: TGTGCCAGCAGTTTGGACAGGGAGCTTGGGGCCCAGTACTTC
abundance: many
v_gene: TRBV12-3/TRBV12-4
len: 14
j_gene: TRBJ2-5
d_gene: TRBD1